The clone carrying this T cell receptor beta chain was seen many times. Its specificity is not known. Amplification targeted TCR beta CDR3 regions from RNA transcripts. HTBI primers were the set used in a first-round RT-PCR of the TCR CDR3. TCRdb processed the multiplex PCR reads anew with MiXCR; each CDR3 protein has one entry. The sample lists around 300,000 distinct CDR3 sequences, approximately 20% occurring once. Germline V gives CDR1 SGHRS, CDR2 YFSETQ. The CDR3 loop spans 17 amino acids. V gave up 4 bases and J gave up 1 base; unmatched junction bases: 8. The sample is drawn from a study of T cells in Graves' hyperthyroidism and ophthalmopathy. Study results and limitations: Blood held most thyroid clonotypes expanded above 0.001 frequency.

This chain connects TRBV5-1 to TRBJ2-1; TRBD1 matches at 10 bases. The sequencing sample was made of blood. This TCR came from a man aged 25-45 years with Graves' ophthalmopathy. CDR3 DNA sequence: TGCGCCAGCAGCGGGCCGACAGGGGGCGAATCCTACAATGAGCAGTTCTTC. Its translation is CASSGPTGGESYNEQFF.